The present T cell receptor beta chain was sequenced within a study of human T cells and chemical hapten exposure (dated by TCRdb to the early 2020s). For the wider study: For sensitization, 2% DPC in acetone was applied to an approximately 2 cm by approximately 2 cm area of upper inner arm skin. Throughout the roughly 25-week study period, patients were also given weekly therapeutic DPC doses on the scalp. Patch testing on the upper back used Finn chambers containing 0.01% DPC, with scoring done after 6 days according to International Contact Dermatitis Research Group standards. Alopecia areata with under or over 50% scalp involvement, alopecia totalis and alopecia universalis were represented in the patient cohort, which was mostly female. Libraries were pooled for sequencing, and variation in per-sample TCR yields was attributed mainly to small differences in library volumes within the pool. Peripheral blood TCR repertoire changes were tracked in vivo in alopecia patients during primary and secondary sensitization to the hapten diphenylcyclopropenone (DPC). Blood samples were taken from patients before sensitization (week 0) and at 2, 6 and about 24 weeks after DPC sensitization. For TCR sequencing, blood came from some 31 alopecia patients at anywhere from one to four time points (pre-sensitization, 2, 6 and 24 weeks). Points the paper makes about the study in general: Patch test score was positively correlated with the number of PT1 expanded TCRs, with significance at thresholds 8, 16 and 32 but not at 4. Because all patients had alopecia, a presumed autoimmune disease, the immune response of the patients might differ from that of healthy individuals. Significantly more large CDR3 similarity clusters were formed by expanded TCRs than by pre-sensitization or healthy control sets, consistent with antigen-driven responses. After repeated subsampling, the strength of the expansion versus patch-test correlation and the threshold at which it became significant changed. The number of TCRs above 1 in 1000 frequency did not change with DPC sensitization; there was no evidence of global repertoire structure alterations.

CDR1 and CDR2 (SGHDT, YYEEEE) derive from the germline V gene. The CDR3 runs 13 residues from the cysteine to the phenylalanine. The entry retains the CDR3 DNA only, 39 bases that are in frame from base 1. Between the V and J ends, shortened by 0 bases and 6 bases respectively, the junction contains 6 bases. There are many counts of this clonotype. No cognate antigen has been identified for it. No much larger clone exists at a distance of one base, and base qualities are not known. In the paper's terms, the time point label means: patch test 1, 2 weeks after DPC sensitization. The treatment or condition label of this sample denotes: therapeutic diphenylcyclopropenone sensitization with weekly scalp DPC. At each patch-test visit, blood was drawn before the patch test was applied. Eligible patients were aged 18 to 70, diagnosed with alopecia, deemed suitable for DPC therapy, and excluded if pregnant. Unfractionated whole blood was collected in Tempus Blood RNA tubes, and total RNA was extracted from that blood.

Receptor amplification or capture employed RACE. The run used a NextSeq 500. Library preparation attached unique molecular identifiers to individual cDNA molecules for quantitative, reproducible TCR counting. Each blood RNA sample was used to sequence both TCR alpha and TCR beta chains. Per the original workflow: Samples had a median of roughly 87,000 TCRs, with a range from 23,224 to 690,600. V, J and CDR3 annotation of the TCR reads was performed with the Decombinator software suite. For the PS versus PT1 abundance plots, all samples were subsampled to the same number of TCRs (28,000). TCRs were defined as expanded if absent before sensitization and observed at least eight times at the 2-week time point. TCRdb trimmed the raw reads at Q25, called clones with MiXCR and kept productive beta chains. CDR3 protein duplicates are merged, each entry listing the most common genes and DNA. The V and J calls here are based on TCRdb, not the publication. For this sample the table gives 150,000 to 200,000 distinct CDR3 sequences, of which 14% were detected only once. The top ten clones comprise about 1.8% of the sample.

Sequencing used whole blood, obtained in connection with sensitization to the hapten diphenylcyclopropenone (DPC). This sequence originates from a woman in her twenties or thirties with alopecia areata. Some clones in this sample may be carry-over from other donors' samples. The V and J segments used are TRBV5-6 and TRBJ1-4, with no confident D gene call. The DNA is as follows: TGTGCCAGCAGCTTGGGGCCAGATGAAAAACTGTTTTTT. Translation gives CASSLGPDEKLFF.